A selection of T cell receptor beta chains follows, all from one sample in a study of blood T cell repertoires in COVID-19. Produced via immunoSEQ multiplex PCR; TCRdb's table is partial and in-frame only. The table includes under 200,000 clones, 80% to 85% detected once. Specimen: peripheral blood. The origin of the receptors is a woman aged 40 to 50 with acute or convalescent COVID-19. Both conserved end residues are part of each CDR3. Fields, in order: V gene, clone size, J gene, D gene, CDR3 DNA, CDR3 protein. A D gene is named only where the DNA matches it firmly. Clone size, where shown, is once, few, many, or a class for clones that have expanded.

TRBV12-2	-	TRBJ1-1	-	TGTGCAAGTCGCTTAGTTAGAGATCACCGCGGCACTGAAGCTTTCTTT	CASRLVRDHRGTEAFF
TRBV19	many	TRBJ1-3	-	TGTGCCAGTAGCGGGAGCTCTGGAAACACCATATATTTT	CASSGSSGNTIYF
TRBV29-1	-	TRBJ1-4	-	TGCAGCGTCCTAGGGGCCGGGGGGAATGAAAAACTGTTTTTT	CSVLGAGGNEKLFF
TRBV5-1	-	TRBJ1-2	-	TGCGCCAGCAGCTTGTCGCAGCCAGGAGGATACGATGGCTACACCTTC	CASSLSQPGGYDGYTF
TRBV13	-	TRBJ1-2	-	TGTGCCAGCAGCTTAAACTTGGGGGAGGATGGCTACACCTTC	CASSLNLGEDGYTF
TRBV5-5	-	TRBJ2-7	TRBD2	TGTGCCAGCAGCCCTGAGACTAGCGGATATACCTACGAGCAGTACTTC	CASSPETSGYTYEQYF
TRBV19	-	TRBJ2-1	TRBD1	TGTGCCAGTAGTAACCGGGACAGCTCCTACAATGAGCAGTTCTTC	CASSNRDSSYNEQFF
TRBV7-9	-	TRBJ2-1	-	TGTGCCAGCAGCCGAGGGACACCTTACAATGAGCAGTTCTTC	CASSRGTPYNEQFF
TRBV2	-	TRBJ2-7	-	TGTGCCAGCAGTGATGCCACGAGCTCCTACGAGCAGTACTTC	CASSDATSSYEQYF
TRBV4-1	few	TRBJ2-5	-	TGCGCCAGCAGCCAAGGTCCGGGCCAAGAGACCCAGTACTTC	CASSQGPGQETQYF
TRBV12-3/TRBV12-4	once	TRBJ1-2	-	TGTGCCAGCAGTTTAGATGTTCTCGGCTACACCTTC	CASSLDVLGYTF
TRBV12-3/TRBV12-4	-	TRBJ1-1	-	TGTGCCAGCAGTTTATCGGGGAGGGCAAAAGCTTTCTTT	CASSLSGRAKAFF
TRBV29-1	-	TRBJ1-2	-	TGCAGCGTTGTACGGCAGGGGCTTACCTTCTCCGGCTACACCTTC	CSVVRQGLTFSGYTF
TRBV10-1	-	TRBJ1-3	-	TGCGCCAGCAGTGACGGGACATCTGGAAACACCATATATTTT	CASSDGTSGNTIYF
TRBV6-5	-	TRBJ2-7	-	TGTGCCAGCACCCAGGAGGCAAACTACGAGCAGTACTTC	CASTQEANYEQYF
TRBV2	-	TRBJ2-7	-	TGTGCCAGCAGTGAATTCGGGACGGGAGCCTACGAGCAGTACTTC	CASSEFGTGAYEQYF
TRBV28	few	TRBJ1-1	TRBD1	TGTGCCAGCAGTTTAAATACAGGGGGCATGAACACTGAAGCTTTCTTT	CASSLNTGGMNTEAFF
TRBV6-5	once	TRBJ1-2	TRBD1	TGTGCCGGTGCTTTCCTAGGGACAGGGGGCGGCTACACCTTC	CAGAFLGTGGGYTF
TRBV9	-	TRBJ2-2	TRBD2	TGTGCCAGCAGCGTAGCTCCGGCGGGGGGGCCAATCGGGGAGCTGTTTTTT	CASSVAPAGGPIGELFF
TRBV18	-	TRBJ2-7	-	TGTGCCAGCTCACCTGAAGTAAGAACTCTTTTCAACGAGCAGTACTTC	CASSPEVRTLFNEQYF
TRBV20-1	-	TRBJ1-2	-	TGCAGTGCTAGAGATCGGGTGGGCTACACCTTC	CSARDRVGYTF
TRBV2	-	TRBJ1-1	-	TGTGCCAGCAGTGCGACTCGGAGGGACACTGAAGCTTTCTTT	CASSATRRDTEAFF
TRBV5-4	few	TRBJ1-2	-	TGTGCCAGCAGCTTGGGGGAGGTTGGCTACACCTTC	CASSLGEVGYTF
TRBV12-3/TRBV12-4	-	TRBJ1-1	-	TGTGCCAGCAGCCTAAATCAGGGCACTGAAGCTTTCTTT	CASSLNQGTEAFF
TRBV18	once	TRBJ1-4	TRBD1	TGTGCCAGCTCAGCGGGACAGGGCTATGAAAAACTGTTTTTT	CASSAGQGYEKLFF
TRBV15	-	TRBJ2-1	-	TGTGCCACCAGCACCAGCGACAGACCCTACAATGAGCAGTTCTTC	CATSTSDRPYNEQFF
TRBV10-3	few	TRBJ2-1	TRBD2	TGTGCCATCAGTGAGTCCCGGACTAGCGGGATCTCGCAGTTCTTC	CAISESRTSGISQFF
TRBV5-1	-	TRBJ1-2	-	TGCGCCAGCAGCTTGGCGGGTTATGGCTACACCTTC	CASSLAGYGYTF
TRBV4-1	-	TRBJ2-5	-	TGCGCCAGCAGCCAAAGACAGGCCGAAGAGACCCAGTACTTC	CASSQRQAEETQYF
TRBV6-2/TRBV6-3	-	TRBJ1-2	TRBD1	TGTGCCAGCAGTTGGGACAGACTTTATGGCTACACCTTC	CASSWDRLYGYTF
TRBV6-6	-	TRBJ1-6	-	TGTGCCAGCAGCCCCCAGGGGTTAGGCGATTCACCCCTCCACTTT	CASSPQGLGDSPLHF
TRBV29-1	-	TRBJ1-2	-	TGCAGCGTTGAAGGTGTGGGGGGGGGTAACTATGGCTACACCTTC	CSVEGVGGGNYGYTF
TRBV7-2	-	TRBJ2-2	-	TGTGCCAGCAGCTTATATACTTCTTACACCGGGGAGCTGTTTTTT	CASSLYTSYTGELFF
TRBV23-1	few	TRBJ2-1	-	TGCGCCAGCAGCATGACTCCTAAGCAGTTCTTC	CASSMTPKQFF
TRBV19	-	TRBJ1-3	TRBD1	TGTGCCAGTAGCCCTACCGGACAGGGGGGAAACACCATATATTTT	CASSPTGQGGNTIYF
TRBV5-1	few	TRBJ1-1	-	TGCGCCAGCAGCTTGGAAAAATTCGGCGGGACTGAAGCTTTCTTT	CASSLEKFGGTEAFF
TRBV3-1/TRBV3-2	-	TRBJ1-6	TRBD1	TGTGCCAGCAGCCACGGGGCCACCGGGACAGCGAGATCACCCCTCCACTTT	CASSHGATGTARSPLHF
TRBV18	-	TRBJ2-1	-	TGTGCCAGCTCACCACGGTCCGGACAACTGAGCTCCTACAATGAGCAGTTCTTC	CASSPRSGQLSSYNEQFF
TRBV3-1/TRBV3-2	once	TRBJ1-3	-	TGTGCCAGCAGCCAAGAGATGTACAGGGAGCCAGGAAACACCATATATTTT	CASSQEMYREPGNTIYF
TRBV4-1	-	TRBJ1-4	-	TGCGCCAGCAGCCAAGGTAGAAAAAATGAAAAACTGTTTTTT	CASSQGRKNEKLFF
TRBV5-1	-	TRBJ1-3	TRBD1	TGCGCCAGCAGCACGGGACAGCCATCTGGAAACACCATATATTTT	CASSTGQPSGNTIYF
TRBV6-4	-	TRBJ1-1	-	TGTGCCAGCAGTGAATCTATCGCCACTGAAGCTTTCTTT	CASSESIATEAFF
TRBV12-3/TRBV12-4	-	TRBJ1-1	-	TGTGCCAGCAGTTATGCAGGGGACACTGAAGCTTTCTTT	CASSYAGDTEAFF
TRBV6-6	-	TRBJ2-1	TRBD2	TGTGCCAGCAGTTACTCAATACTAGCGGGAGACAATGAGCAGTTCTTC	CASSYSILAGDNEQFF
TRBV19	-	TRBJ2-7	TRBD2	TGTGCCAGTAGTATAGTAAGCGGGAGCTCCTACGAGCAGTACTTC	CASSIVSGSSYEQYF
TRBV6-2/TRBV6-3	-	TRBJ2-7	-	TGTGCCAGCAGTTACAATGACGGGGACGAGCAGTACTTC	CASSYNDGDEQYF
TRBV5-4	-	TRBJ1-1	TRBD1	TGTGCCAGCAGCTCGGGACAGGAGAACACTGAAGCTTTCTTT	CASSSGQENTEAFF
TRBV7-8	-	TRBJ1-1	-	TGTGCCAGCAGCTTTTACCAGGGGCTCACTGAAGCTTTCTTT	CASSFYQGLTEAFF
TRBV6-5	few	TRBJ1-5	-	TGTGCCAGCAAAGGGGTCAATAGCAATCAGCCCCAGCATTTT	CASKGVNSNQPQHF
TRBV13	-	TRBJ2-3	-	TGTGCCAGCAGCTTAGGCCTTGGCCCCCCAGGTCCAGATACGCAGTATTTT	CASSLGLGPPGPDTQYF
TRBV5-6	-	TRBJ2-3	-	TGTGCCAGCAGCCCCCGTTTAGCGGTCCCTAGCACAGATACGCAGTATTTT	CASSPRLAVPSTDTQYF
TRBV5-8	few	TRBJ1-4	TRBD1	TGTGCCAGCAGCAAAGGACAGGGGCATGAAAAACTGTTTTTT	CASSKGQGHEKLFF
TRBV19	-	TRBJ1-1	-	TGTGCCACCCGAACGGGGGGGAGCACTGAAGCTTTCTTT	CATRTGGSTEAFF
TRBV5-8	-	TRBJ1-4	-	TGTGCCAGCAGCTTCGGAGTGTTGAATGAAAAACTGTTTTTT	CASSFGVLNEKLFF
TRBV7-6	-	TRBJ2-3	TRBD2	TGTGCCAGCAGCTTAAATGGAGCGGGGACCACAGATACGCAGTATTTT	CASSLNGAGTTDTQYF
TRBV3-1/TRBV3-2	-	TRBJ2-2	-	TGTGCCAGCAGCCAGGGAGGCGCCGGGGAGCTGTTTTTT	CASSQGGAGELFF
TRBV5-1	-	TRBJ2-1	TRBD1	TGCGCCAGCAGTTTGGAGGTCGGGACAGGGGCGAATGAGCAGTTCTTC	CASSLEVGTGANEQFF
TRBV3-1/TRBV3-2	-	TRBJ1-2	-	TGTGCCAGCAGCCAGGGTTTGGACGCTCCGGGGTCGGGAGGCTACACCTTC	CASSQGLDAPGSGGYTF
TRBV9	few	TRBJ1-6	-	TGTGCCTGCCAGCCGGGCCCGGGGTCACCCCTCCACTTT	CACQPGPGSPLHF